The 16 T cell receptor beta chains below come from one sample, sequenced in a study of Ad26.COV2.S vaccination and SARS-CoV-2 variants. Treatment given: roughly 18 received Ad26.COV2.S at low or high dose, single or two shots; five or six received placebo; per-sample allocation not given. Sampling was done on day 63 after the first vaccine or placebo injection. Libraries were prepared by immunoSEQ multiplex PCR; TCRdb keeps only in-frame clonotypes and omits some of them. The sample lists 350,000 to 600,000 clones; approximately 90% were seen once. The input for sequencing was peripheral blood, taken in a trial of Ad26.COV2.S vaccine versus placebo. These receptors originate from a person aged 18 to 65 who received the Ad26.COV2.S COVID-19 vaccine or a placebo.

V is TRBV4-1 and J is TRBJ1-1, with a tentative D call TRBD1 (5 bases). Trimming left V 5 bases short and J 0 bases short, with 19 bases between. The germline V gene encodes CDR1 MGHRA and CDR2 YSYEKL. The CDR3 length is 17 residues. CDR3: CASSAGRAGKMNTEAFF. CDR3 coding DNA: TGCGCCAGCAGCGCAGGGCGGGCAGGAAAAATGAACACTGAAGCTTTCTTT.

The rearrangement uses TRBV20-1 and TRBJ2-3; D possibly corresponds to TRBD2 (6 bases). The CDR3 loop spans 15 amino acids. V was clipped by 3 bases and J by 1 base, with 14 bases between them. The germline V gene encodes CDR1 DFQATT and CDR2 SNEGSKA (reference sequence). This CDR3 is CSASASGGGTDTQYF. CDR3 bases: TGCAGTGCTAGTGCATCCGGCGGGGGCACAGATACGCAGTATTTT.

In its sample, this clone was seen once. The chain uses TRBV6-5 and TRBJ2-3, with 9 bases lining up with TRBD2. The CDR3 totals 15 residues. From germline, CDR1 is MNHEY and CDR2 SVGAGI. The junction had 10 bases not matched to a gene; V was cut back by 8 bases and J by 4 bases. CDR3 nucleotide sequence: TGTGCCAGCGGCCCTAGCGGGGTGTTTGCAGATACGCAGTATTTT. Its protein product is CASGPSGVFADTQYF.

This chain uses TRBV18 with TRBJ1-3, with TRBD1 as a possible D gene (6 bases). Trimming took off 3 bases at V and 5 bases at J, with 17 bases between the two ends. CDR1 KGHSH and CDR2 LQKENI come from the germline V gene. This CDR3 spans 16 amino acids. DNA for the CDR3: TGTGCCAGCTCACCGTTCGATCAAGGGGGGAGAAACACCATATATTTT. Its protein is CASSPFDQGGRNTIYF.

The genes are TRBV5-1 and TRBJ2-1; D may be TRBD2 (5 bases). V was shortened by 4 bases and J by 6 bases, with 20 bases between the two germline ends. Germline V gene sequence: CDR1 SGHRS, CDR2 YFSETQ. The CDR3 totals 16 residues. The CDR3 loop reads CASSPLAYGKGNEQFF. DNA for the CDR3: TGCGCCAGCAGCCCCCTAGCTTACGGGAAAGGCAATGAGCAGTTCTTC.

The chain uses TRBV6-2 or TRBV6-3 and TRBJ1-1; D is possibly TRBD1 (5 bases). CDR1 MNHEY and CDR2 SVGEGT come from the germline V gene. V was clipped by 4 bases and J by 5 bases, with 11 bases between them. The CDR3 runs to 13 residues. This chain's CDR3 is CASSFPGYTEAFF. The CDR3 DNA reads TGTGCCAGCAGTTTCCCAGGGTATACTGAAGCTTTCTTT.

Notes on this clone: Other DNA sequences of this sample code for an identical CDR3. This chain uses TRBV9 with TRBJ2-7; TRBD1 matches 7 bases. The germline V gene encodes CDR1 SGDLS and CDR2 YYNGEE. The CDR3 length is 14 residues. After removal of 3 bases from V and 0 bases from J, the junction contained 3 bases not matched to a gene. Written as DNA, the CDR3 is TGTGCCAGCAGCGCAGGGGGTGTCTCCTACGAGCAGTACTTC. Translation gives CASSAGGVSYEQYF.

The rearrangement uses TRBV6-2 or TRBV6-3 and TRBJ2-3; the D is unclear. The CDR3 totals 13 residues. Between the trimmed V and J ends, which lost 5 bases and 2 bases, there was a span of 8 bases. Germline CDR1 and CDR2: MNHEY and SVGEGT. The CDR3 loop is CASSTGPTDTQYF. The CDR3 DNA reads as TGTGCCAGCAGTACTGGACCCACAGATACGCAGTATTTT.

The chain carries TRBV7-2 and TRBJ2-7, with D possibly being TRBD1 (6 bases). The V end lost 4 bases, the J end lost 4 bases, and 11 bases lay between the germline ends. This CDR3 region has 13 residues. Germline CDR1 SGHTA, CDR2 FQGNSA. CDR3 loop: CASSYRESYEQYF. DNA of the CDR3: TGTGCCAGCAGCTACAGGGAGAGTTACGAGCAGTACTTC.

This chain joins TRBV2 and TRBJ2-4; D unclear. The ends were cut back, 1 base at V and 9 bases at J, with 7 bases in the middle. This CDR3 comprises 12 residues. Germline V gives CDR1 SNHLY, CDR2 FYNNEI. Here the CDR3 DNA reads TGTGCCAGCAGTGAAGAACGCAGCATTCAGTACTTC. Its translation: CASSEERSIQYF.

The genes are TRBV5-4 and TRBJ2-1; D is ambiguous. The ends were cut back, 4 bases at V and 6 bases at J, with 20 bases in the middle. CDR3 length: 16 residues. CDR1 and CDR2 (germline): SGHNT, YYREEE (reference sequence). Here the CDR3 DNA reads TGTGCCAGCAGCCCCCAGGTACAATTTTGGAGCAATGAGCAGTTCTTC. Translated: CASSPQVQFWSNEQFF.

The chain employs TRBV28 and TRBJ2-7; 12 bases map to TRBD2. The length of the CDR3 is 16 residues. Trimming at V came to 6 bases and at J to 2 bases, leaving 8 bases not matched to a gene. Germline V gene lookup returns CDR1 MDHEN and CDR2 SYDVKM. The CDR3 here is CASRTPSGRAAYEQYF. The CDR3 nucleotides are TGTGCCAGCAGGACACCTAGCGGGAGGGCTGCCTACGAGCAGTACTTC.

This clone has a single count. The CDR3, as DNA: TGTGCCAGCAGTGACAACACACCTCAGGTGAACACTGAAGCTTTCTTT. It specifies CASSDNTPQVNTEAFF. The V and J genes are TRBV6-1 and TRBJ1-1, with D unresolved. This CDR3 spans 16 amino acids. Trimming cost V 3 bases and J 0 bases, with 14 bases left between them. The V gene's germline CDR1 is MNHNS and CDR2 SASEGT.

This clone was seen a handful of times. This chain connects TRBV27 to TRBJ2-2; D may be TRBD1 or TRBD2 (6 bases each). Germline V gene lookup returns CDR1 MNHEY and CDR2 SMNVEV (reference sequence). The V and J ends lost 5 bases and 6 bases respectively, with 25 bases between them. The CDR3 extends over 18 amino acids. The CDR3 DNA is TGTGCCAGCAGTGCACTGGGGGCGGGGACAAGCTTCGCCGGGGAGCTGTTTTTT. Amino acid sequence: CASSALGAGTSFAGELFF.

This chain uses TRBV15 with TRBJ1-1, with no clear D. This CDR3 has 14 amino acids. In germline, CDR1 is LNHNV, CDR2 YYDKDF (reference sequence). Trimming shortened V by 3 bases and J by 3 bases, and 11 bases separated the two germline ends. The CDR3: CATSSRVGDTEAFF. DNA for the CDR3: TGTGCCACCAGCAGCCGGGTCGGTGACACTGAAGCTTTCTTT.

The chain has TRBV5-1 and TRBJ2-3, with TRBD2 matching over 13 bases. Germline CDR1 reads SGHRS; CDR2 reads YFSETQ. This CDR3 contains 16 residues. J lost 4 bases, V lost 4 bases, and 6 bases had no gene match. The CDR3 region has the DNA TGCGCCAGCAGCCTCACTAGCGGGGGGGCAGCAGATACGCAGTATTTT. Translated, it gives CASSLTSGGAADTQYF.